The present TCR beta chain was sequenced within a study of cytomegalovirus exposure and HLA in healthy donors. Findings of the study overall: Presence/absence analyses rested on an assumption that sequencing depth was roughly uniform across donors.

The PCR made use of 60 Vbeta and 13 Jbeta primers. Using immunoSEQ multiplex PCR, the repertoire was profiled, and TCRdb retains in-frame clones only, with some absent. The sample holds hundreds of thousands of clones, 83% seen once. This clone came up a few times. The antigen is undetermined. In germline, CDR1 is MNHNS, CDR2 SASEGT. V was pared by 4 bases and J by 5 bases, with 2 bases of the junction left unmatched. The CDR3 extends over 13 amino acids. This sequence joins TRBV6-1 and TRBJ2-7; TRBD1 matches at 10 bases. The receptor's source is a girl aged 5-17 years in good health and CMV-seronegative. Sequenced sample: PBMCs. CDR3 amino acids: CASSVGQGNEQYF. Here the CDR3 DNA reads TGTGCCAGCAGTGTGGGACAGGGGAACGAGCAGTACTTC.